This T cell receptor beta chain was profiled in a study of blood T cell repertoires in COVID-19. Produced via immunoSEQ multiplex PCR; TCRdb's table is partial and in-frame only. There are more than 350,000 clones in the sample; over 75% occur only once, and 0.9% to 1.1% lies in the top ten. The CDR3 totals 15 residues. J was trimmed by 4 bases and V by 6 bases; bases with no gene match: 7. Germline V gene data show CDR1 as MNHEY and CDR2 as SVGAGI. The V gene is TRBV6-5, the J gene TRBJ1-3, with 9 positions matching TRBD1. The source is a young man who had recovered from COVID-19. The sequencing input was PBMCs or T cells enriched from blood (not recorded which). In DNA form, the CDR3 reads TGTGCCAGCAGGCGGGGAGGGACAGGGGGAAACACCATATATTTT. Encoded protein: CASRRGGTGGNTIYF.